This T cell receptor beta chain was retrieved from a study of untreated major depressive disorder (dated 2018 in TCRdb). Some background on the complete study: A cross-sectional case-control design was used to compare T cell phenotype and TCR repertoire between antidepressant-free major depressive disorder patients and individually matched non-depressed controls. The TCRbeta sequencing followed up on differences in Vbeta 5.1, Vbeta 11 and Vbeta 22 usage that flow cytometry had shown in the whole cohort. Beyond this particular receptor, the publication reports: Higher TRBV05-01 (Vbeta 5.1) usage among CD4+ T cells of depressed patients compared with controls was confirmed by sequencing, with p = 0.040 in a one-tailed test. A comparatively small study sample was produced by the strict matching and exclusion criteria, and the generalizability of findings was thereby limited. In the sequencing data, TRBV25-01 and TRBV02-01 usage matched the flow-cytometry pattern without reaching statistical significance. In every sequenced subject, all of the top five TRBV05-01 clones were private clones. For the sequencing comparisons, one-tailed planned tests were applied to only three Vbeta families that had been selected in advance.

As to this clone: Its antigen is still unknown. The sample holds no much larger clone one base away, and base qualities are not on file.

The CDR3 runs 14 amino acids, cysteine and phenylalanine included. Here the CDR3 DNA is all that survives: 42 bases in frame from base 1. Trimming costs V 1 base and J 3 bases, and their ends lie 7 bases apart. CDR1 SGHTA and CDR2 FQGNSA were looked up in the germline V gene. For sex, age, current smoking status and body mass index, every depressed patient had a pairwise-matched non-depressed control. European descent was reported for all participants. Patients were diagnosed with major depressive disorder by DSM-IV criteria and had a Hamilton Rating Scale for Depression score of 18 or higher. For at least 8 weeks before enrollment, patients had taken no psychiatric medication of any kind, antidepressants included. Depression severity among patients ranged from moderate to severe. Major medical conditions, Axis I/II comorbidities, regular medication or illicit drug use, and drinking over 100 g alcohol a week were all grounds for excluding any participant. Around 27 ml of peripheral blood was drawn into EDTA tubes from each participant. CD4+ T cells were purified from thawed PBMCs by magnetic negative selection with the BD IMag Human CD4 T Lymphocyte Enrichment Set. The CD4+ enrichment method typically yielded 85% to 95% purity as confirmed by flow cytometry. A subgroup of four to six case-control pairs, chosen blind to chemokine receptor expression and flow-cytometric repertoire skewing results, underwent TCRbeta sequencing. Every blood sample was taken in the morning at 8:00 a.m., after which PBMCs were separated out using Ficoll-Hypaque gradient centrifugation. PBMCs were cryopreserved by gradual cooling to -80 degrees C and were kept in liquid nitrogen until assay.

The Qiagen DNeasy Blood and Tissue Kit was used to extract total genomic DNA from purified CD4+ T cells. The TCRbeta CDR3 region, defined according to IMGT, was amplified and sequenced using immunoSEQ immunosequencing protocols. The original methods were these. Preprocessing of raw sequence data for PCR and sequencing error correction was performed by the immunoSEQ service. The sequence data were loaded into the immunoSEQ Analyzer and then analyzed further using VDJtools v1.0.7. The paired Wilcoxon signed-rank test was used to test for differences between patients and controls. TCRdb provides this immuneACCESS table in a form limited to in-frame rearrangements. Some clones are lacking; in checked studies, under half of them reflect an unresolved V gene, and why the rest are absent is not known. V, J and clone size reflect that table, while D and trimming were determined from the DNA. The sample records approximately 12,000 clones, about 89% of which are singletons. The top ten clonotypes cover more than 1.5% of the sample.

Sequencing was carried out using CD4+ T cells from PBMCs. The sequence is built from TRBV7-2 and TRBJ1-5; the D gene is perhaps TRBD1, from 5 matching bases. The clonotype comes from a woman between 25 and 40 years old with major depressive disorder. The DNA is TGTGCCAGCAGCTTAGGAGGGGTCAATCAGCCCCAGCATTTT. Translated, this gives CASSLGGVNQPQHF.